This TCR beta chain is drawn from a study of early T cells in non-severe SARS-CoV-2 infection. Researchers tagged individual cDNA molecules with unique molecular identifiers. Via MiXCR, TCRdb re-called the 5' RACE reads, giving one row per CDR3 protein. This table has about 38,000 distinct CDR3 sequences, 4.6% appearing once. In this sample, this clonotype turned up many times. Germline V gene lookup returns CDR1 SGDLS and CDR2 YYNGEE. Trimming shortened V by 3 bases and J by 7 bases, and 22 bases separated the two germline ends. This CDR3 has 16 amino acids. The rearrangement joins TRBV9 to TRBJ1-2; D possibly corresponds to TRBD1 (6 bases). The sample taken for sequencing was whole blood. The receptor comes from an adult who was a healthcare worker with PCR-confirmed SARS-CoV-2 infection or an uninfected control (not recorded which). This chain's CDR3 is CASSAYQAGESAGYTF. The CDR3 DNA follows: TGTGCCAGCAGCGCGTACCAGGCAGGGGAATCCGCTGGCTACACCTTC. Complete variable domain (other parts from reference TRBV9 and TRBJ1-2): DSGVTQTPKHLITATGQRVTLRCSPRSGDLSVYWYQQSLDQGLQFLIQYYNGEERAKGNILERFSAQQFPDLHSELNLSSLELGDSALYFCASSAYQAGESAGYTFGSGTRLTVV.